This T cell receptor (beta chain) was captured in a study of blood T cell repertoires in COVID-19 (dated by TCRdb to 2018 to 2021). About the study as a whole: The collaborator samples originated in the United States, Italy and Spain and spanned the acute and convalescent phases of COVID-19. The prospective study material was composed of cDNA or gDNA derived from T cells, B-cell-depleted T cells, or PBMCs. Deeply sampled blood TCRbeta repertoires from subjects exposed to, actively infected with, or recovered from COVID-19 were included in the dataset. The repertoires were made available in a free public database intended to serve as a resource for research on the immune response to SARS-CoV-2. The samples were drawn from two sources: the first 160 participants of the ongoing ImmuneRACE study, and 950 to 1,500 subjects contributed by 6 global collaborators. The sample metadata nearly always contained a de-identified subject ID, COVID-19 status, age in years and sex. Where available, HLA class I and class II types were obtained from metadata supplied by the sample provider rather than from assay-based typing.

With regard to this clone: This receptor's antigen is unknown. The record has no base qualities; no much larger clone is one base away.

From cysteine to phenylalanine, the CDR3 is 12 amino acids long. Only the CDR3 region is kept as DNA, spanning 36 bases read in frame from base 1. The germline V gene (reference sequence) sets CDR1 to MNHNY and CDR2 to SVGAGI. The trim is 4 bases for V and 7 bases for J, with a gap of 11 bases between the germline ends. Each collaborating institution followed its own protocols to collect whole blood in K2EDTA tubes. For TCRbeta analysis, collaborators shipped samples in one of three forms: frozen whole blood, isolated PBMCs, or DNA extracted from either of those sample types. The research as a whole found: Clinical and demographic metadata were provided uncurated, with the amount varying by source and participant.

TCRbeta CDR3 regions were amplified from genomic DNA using the immunoSEQ Assay, a bias-controlled multiplex PCR. The paper's data handling went like this. The number of nucleated cells in each sample was estimated by amplification of reference gene primers within the assay. Sequence reads were collapsed and filtered to measure the absolute abundance of every unique TCRbeta CDR3 rearrangement. For each sample, productive Simpson clonality was calculated by taking the square root of Simpson's diversity index across productive rearrangements. TCRdb provides this immuneACCESS table in a form limited to in-frame rearrangements. Some clones are lacking; in checked studies, under half of them reflect an unresolved V gene, and why the rest are absent is not known. The V and J calls and the clone size are those of that table, but D and trimming were determined from the DNA. The sample table lists hundreds of thousands of clones, 84% of them with a count of one. The ten largest clones capture 8.6% of the sample.

The source of this sequence is a human donor in a cohort sampled during active COVID-19. The sequencing input was peripheral blood. In this chain, TRBV6-6 is recombined with TRBJ2-7; TRBD1 might be the D gene, on 5 matching bases. The bases are TGTGCCAGCAGTTCTGGGGCTAGAGAGCAGTACTTC. It translates to CASSSGAREQYF.